This TCR beta chain was observed in a study of blood T cell repertoires in COVID-19. Study-level information: COVID-19 samples, acute and convalescent, were from the United States, Italy and Spain.

Donors in Cohort 3 counted as recovered after two negative PCRs, clearance, or symptom resolution. Germline CDR1 MNHEY, CDR2 SVGAGI. The CDR3 has 13 amino acids. V dropped 7 bases and J dropped 7 bases, with 16 bases sitting between them. Method: immunoSEQ multiplex PCR; TCRdb's copy keeps in-frame clones and lacks some. The sample includes 170,000 or so clones, roughly 90% of them seen just once. The sequencing input was PBMCs or T cells enriched from blood (not recorded which). The TCR comes from a woman between 45 and 60 years old who had recovered from COVID-19. The chain links TRBV6-5 to TRBJ1-1; possibly TRBD1 for D (5 bases). CDR3 in DNA: TGTGCCAGCAATAAATGGGACGGGGGTGAAGCTTTCTTT. As protein: CASNKWDGGEAFF.